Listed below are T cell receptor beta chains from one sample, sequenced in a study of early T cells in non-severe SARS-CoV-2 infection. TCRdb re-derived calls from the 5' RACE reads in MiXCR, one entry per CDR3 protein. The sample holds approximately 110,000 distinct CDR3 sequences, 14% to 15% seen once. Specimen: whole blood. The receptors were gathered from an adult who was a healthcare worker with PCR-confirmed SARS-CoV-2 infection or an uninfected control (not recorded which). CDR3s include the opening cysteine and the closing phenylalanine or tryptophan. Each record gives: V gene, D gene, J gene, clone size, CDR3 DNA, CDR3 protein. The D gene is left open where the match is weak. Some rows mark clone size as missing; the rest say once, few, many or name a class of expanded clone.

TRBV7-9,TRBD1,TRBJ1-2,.,TGTGCCAGCAGCTCCGGACAGGGGCCCCGTCCCCTTAACTTC,CASSSGQGPRPLNF
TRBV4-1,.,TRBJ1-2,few,TGCGCCAGCAGCCAAGAGGCCCCTGTCTATGGCTACACCTTC,CASSQEAPVYGYTF
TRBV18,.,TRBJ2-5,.,TGTGCCAGCTCACCAACGGGAGTTCCAGAGACCCAGTACTTC,CASSPTGVPETQYF
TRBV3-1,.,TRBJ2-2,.,TGTGCCAGCAGCCAAGTTCAGCGCACCGGGGAGCTGTTTTTT,CASSQVQRTGELFF
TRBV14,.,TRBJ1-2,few,TGTGCCAGCAGCCCCCGGGCTTCGAACTATGGCTACACCTTC,CASSPRASNYGYTF
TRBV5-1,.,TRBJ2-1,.,TGCGCCAGCAGCTTGGATGGAGGGGGCAACCCCAATGAGCAGTTCTTC,CASSLDGGGNPNEQFF
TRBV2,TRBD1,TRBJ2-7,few,TGTGCCAGCAGTGATCCCCAGGGGGTCGAGCAGTACTTC,CASSDPQGVEQYF
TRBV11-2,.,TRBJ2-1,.,TGTGCCAGCAGCTTAGATCTTTGGGAGGCGTTCTTC,CASSLDLWEAFF
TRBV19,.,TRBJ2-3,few,TGTGCCAGTAGCGCGACGGCAGATACGCAGTATTTT,CASSATADTQYF
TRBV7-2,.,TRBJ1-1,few,TGTGCCAGCAGCAAGGACCGGGACTCCCGCGCTTTCTTT,CASSKDRDSRAFF